This T cell receptor (beta chain) appears in the sequencing data of a study of blood T cell repertoires in COVID-19. Study context: Italy, Spain and the United States were the sources of the convalescent and acute COVID-19 samples. T cells, B-cell-depleted T cells, or PBMCs provided the cDNA or gDNA that served as material.

One Seattle source followed patients from active infection through their disease course. Source study methods: Nucleated cell counts were estimated from reference gene primer amplification. Repertoires were generated with immunoSEQ multiplex PCR, while TCRdb's copy carries only in-frame clones and drops some. V and J calls plus clone size are reproduced from that table; the DNA served to infer D and trimming. The data contain roughly 300,000 clones, approximately 88% of them singletons. Trimming cost V 0 bases and J 0 bases; bases outside gene matches: 5. The CDR3 length is 17 residues. Germline-derived CDR1 and CDR2 are SGHDT and YYEEEE.

The TCR originated in a human donor with COVID-19, enrolled during active disease. The donor label of this sample is uncertain. The gene calls are TRBV5-6 and TRBJ1-3; the match to TRBD1 covers 8 bases. The sequenced material came from peripheral blood. The CDR3 spells CASSLGTGRASGNTIYF. Here the CDR3 DNA reads TGTGCCAGCAGCTTGGGGACAGGGAGGGCCTCTGGAAACACCATATATTTT.